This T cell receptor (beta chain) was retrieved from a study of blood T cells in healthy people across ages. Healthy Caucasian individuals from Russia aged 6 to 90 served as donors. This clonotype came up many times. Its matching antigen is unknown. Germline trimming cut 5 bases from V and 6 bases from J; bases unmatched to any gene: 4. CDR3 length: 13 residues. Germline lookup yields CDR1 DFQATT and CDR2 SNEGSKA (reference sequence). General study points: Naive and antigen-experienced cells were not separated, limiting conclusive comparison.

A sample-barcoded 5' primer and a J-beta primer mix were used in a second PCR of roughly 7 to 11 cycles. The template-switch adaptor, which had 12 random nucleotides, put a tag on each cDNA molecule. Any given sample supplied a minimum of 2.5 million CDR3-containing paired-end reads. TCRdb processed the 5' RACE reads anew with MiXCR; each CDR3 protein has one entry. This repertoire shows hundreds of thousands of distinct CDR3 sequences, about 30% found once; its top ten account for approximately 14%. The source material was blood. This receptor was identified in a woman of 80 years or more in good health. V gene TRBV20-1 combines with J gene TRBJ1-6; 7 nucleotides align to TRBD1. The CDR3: CSALQGSNSPLHF. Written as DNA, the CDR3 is TGCAGTGCTCTACAGGGGAGTAATTCACCCCTCCACTTT.